This is a list of T cell receptor beta chains from one sample in a study of regulatory T cells in long-lasting Graves disease. TCRdb re-called the multiplex PCR reads with MiXCR, one entry per CDR3 protein. This sample has about 350,000 distinct CDR3 sequences, with about a sixth found just once. This sample was shared with a second study, whose subject was T cells in Graves' hyperthyroidism and ophthalmopathy.

Sequenced here: peripheral blood mononuclear cells (PBMCs), sampled at new diagnosis, from a patient treated with antithyroid drugs. These receptor sequences come from a man aged 40-50 years with Graves disease. The CDR3 runs from the conserved cysteine through the conserved F or W. The D gene is left open where the match is weak. Expanded clones are given a class, and other clones once, few, many or no size at all.

>TRBJ2-3|TRBV20-1|many|TRBD1
TGCAGTGCATTGGACAGGGGCAGCACAGATACGCAGTATTTT
CSALDRGSTDTQYF
>TRBJ1-1|TRBV28|many|.
TGTGCCAGCAGTTTGTGGGGGACTACTGCGGCCACTGAAGCTTTCTTT
CASSLWGTTAATEAFF
>TRBJ1-2|TRBV12-3/TRBV12-4|many|TRBD1
TGTGCCAGCAGTGCGGACAGGGGGAAGGGTGGCTACACCTTC
CASSADRGKGGYTF
>TRBJ2-4|TRBV4-1|.|TRBD1
TGCGCCAGCAGCCCGACAGGGGAACAAAACATTCAGTACTTC
CASSPTGEQNIQYF
>TRBJ2-3|TRBV7-9|many|TRBD1
TGTGCCAGCAGCGACAGGGGCGGTTGGGCAGATACGCAGTATTTT
CASSDRGGWADTQYF
>TRBJ1-2|TRBV5-1|.|.
TGCGCCAGCAGCTTGGACGCAGGGTTGTGGTATGGCTACACCTTC
CASSLDAGLWYGYTF
>TRBJ1-2|TRBV25-1|.|TRBD1
TGTGCCAGCAGTGCGGGACAGCTCCGCTACACCTTC
CASSAGQLRYTF
>TRBJ2-6|TRBV3-1|.|.
TGTGCCAGCAGCCCCCTCATGGGCAAGGGTTCAGATGGGGCCAACGTCCTGACTTTC
CASSPLMGKGSDGANVLTF
>TRBJ1-6|TRBV6-1|many|TRBD1
TGTGCCAGCAATTCGCGACAGGGGAATTCACCCCTCCACTTT
CASNSRQGNSPLHF
>TRBJ2-2|TRBV15|.|TRBD2
TGTGCCACCAGCAGAGGGACTAGCGGGGGCCAGAACACCGGGGAGCTGTTTTTT
CATSRGTSGGQNTGELFF
>TRBJ2-1|TRBV9|.|.
TGTGCCAGCAGCGTTGCCTTCGGAGGTTACAATGAGCAGTTCTTC
CASSVAFGGYNEQFF
>TRBJ2-7|TRBV3-1|many|.
TGTGCCAGCAGCCAAGGGCGCTTCGTCTACGAGCAGTACTTC
CASSQGRFVYEQYF
>TRBJ2-5|TRBV19|.|.
TGTGCCAGTAGTATGGTGGCTCCAGGGGGGGAGACCCAGTACTTC
CASSMVAPGGETQYF
>TRBJ1-1|TRBV6-1|many|.
TGTGCCAGCTCGTACCGGAGGGACACTGAAGCTTTCTTT
CASSYRRDTEAFF
>TRBJ2-3|TRBV5-6|.|.
TGTGCCAGCAGCTTCATCGCCGGTAACACAGATACGCAGTATTTT
CASSFIAGNTDTQYF
>TRBJ2-4|TRBV19|few|TRBD2
TGTGCCAGTAGACCCGGGACTAGTGGAAACATTCAGTACTTC
CASRPGTSGNIQYF
>TRBJ2-1|TRBV24-1|many|TRBD2
TGTGCCACCAGTGAACTAGGACTAGCGGGGGGGCGGAATGAGCAGTTCTTC
CATSELGLAGGRNEQFF
>TRBJ2-5|TRBV14|many|.
TGTGCCAGCAGCCAGGGTAGAAGGTCCCAGTACTTC
CASSQGRRSQYF
>TRBJ2-4|TRBV18|.|.
TGTGCCAGCTCACTGGGGCGCATCTACATTCAGTACTTC
CASSLGRIYIQYF
>TRBJ1-5|TRBV11-2|.|.
TGTGCCAGCAGCTTAGACAGCGTATTTTATAGCAATCAGCCCCAGCATTTT
CASSLDSVFYSNQPQHF